This is a list of T cell receptor beta chains from one sample in a study. TCRdb called the 5' RACE reads again in MiXCR, with one record for every CDR3 protein. The sample holds about 9,800 distinct CDR3 sequences, about 25% seen once. The source material was Tregs sorted from blood. The receptors were gathered from a female donor with breast cancer. Each CDR3 is given without its conserved first and last residue. The order of the fields is V gene, J gene, CDR3 protein.

V gene: TRBV7-9; J gene: TRBJ2-1; CDR3 protein: ASSGLNNNEQF
V gene: TRBV29-1; J gene: TRBJ2-5; CDR3 protein: SDSETQY
V gene: TRBV20-1; J gene: TRBJ2-7; CDR3 protein: SARPAGVSEQY
V gene: TRBV13; J gene: TRBJ2-1; CDR3 protein: ASSLGQGVKGQF
V gene: TRBV9; J gene: TRBJ2-1; CDR3 protein: ASSASHNEQF
V gene: TRBV7-2; J gene: TRBJ2-4; CDR3 protein: ASSFSSSEGNIQY
V gene: TRBV7-9; J gene: TRBJ2-3; CDR3 protein: ASSLLLAGTTDTQY
V gene: TRBV5-1; J gene: TRBJ2-5; CDR3 protein: ASSPPSKETQY
V gene: TRBV7-9; J gene: TRBJ2-7; CDR3 protein: ACSPGGTYEQY
V gene: TRBV7-9; J gene: TRBJ1-1; CDR3 protein: ASSLALPDEAF
V gene: TRBV6-6; J gene: TRBJ2-1; CDR3 protein: ASSYSHTNEQF
V gene: TRBV6-5; J gene: TRBJ2-1; CDR3 protein: ASSANLGSAVAYEQF
V gene: TRBV7-9; J gene: TRBJ2-7; CDR3 protein: ASSSSLAGIYEQY
V gene: TRBV6-5; J gene: TRBJ2-1; CDR3 protein: ASSYSWLAGTGSYNEQF
V gene: TRBV20-1; J gene: TRBJ2-1; CDR3 protein: SAPKGASSSYNEQF
V gene: TRBV5-1; J gene: TRBJ1-1; CDR3 protein: DSSLERNTEAF
V gene: TRBV5-4; J gene: TRBJ2-1; CDR3 protein: ASSLRGMRGLYNEQF
V gene: TRBV12-3/TRBV12-4; J gene: TRBJ1-2; CDR3 protein: ASGLRGRIGGYT
V gene: TRBV9; J gene: TRBJ2-2; CDR3 protein: ASSVGVRSDTGELF